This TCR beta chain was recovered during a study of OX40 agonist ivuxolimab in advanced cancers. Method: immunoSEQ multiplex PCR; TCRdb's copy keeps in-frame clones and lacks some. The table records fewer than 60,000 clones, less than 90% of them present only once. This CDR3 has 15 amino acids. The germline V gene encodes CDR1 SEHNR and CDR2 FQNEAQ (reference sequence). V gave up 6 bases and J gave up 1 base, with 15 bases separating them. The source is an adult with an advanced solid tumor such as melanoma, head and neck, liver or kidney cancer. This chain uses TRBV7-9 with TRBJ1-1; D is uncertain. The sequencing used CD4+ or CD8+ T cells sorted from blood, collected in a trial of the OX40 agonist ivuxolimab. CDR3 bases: TGTGCCAGCAGAACGACGGACGGAAAGAACACTGAAGCTTTCTTT. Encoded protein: CASRTTDGKNTEAFF.